The 14 T cell receptor beta chains presented below share a single source sample, sequenced in a study of blood T cell repertoires in COVID-19. The table came from immunoSEQ multiplex PCR; TCRdb's copy has only in-frame clones and leaves some out. The sample records a few hundred thousand clones, more than 80% being singletons. The material sequenced was peripheral blood. These receptors all stem from a woman aged 30 to 39 with active or convalescent COVID-19.

This sequence joins TRBV6-1 and TRBJ2-1; 7 bases are a match to TRBD2. V dropped 3 bases and J dropped 11; count of bases not matched to a gene: 10. Looked up from germline, CDR1 is MNHNS and CDR2 is SASEGT. The CDR3 extends over 14 amino acids. The CDR3 region is CASSDSGYPNKQFF. CDR3 coding DNA: TGTGCCAGCAGTGATAGCGGGTACCCTAATAAGCAGTTCTTC.

The chain recombines TRBV29-1 with TRBJ2-1, with TRBD1 identical over 7 bases. The CDR3 extends over 17 amino acids. V gave up 4 bases and J gave up 4 bases; unmatched junction bases: 16. Germline values: CDR1 SQVTM, CDR2 ANQGSEA. The CDR3 DNA reads as TGCAGCGTTGGGGGACAGCGTCCCCCGAGTGGGTACAATGAGCAGTTCTTC. Translation gives CSVGGQRPPSGYNEQFF.

Comments on this clone: Its ends do not fully match the called genes, so a read error is possible. This rearrangement joins TRBV20-1 to TRBJ1-1; TRBD1 is a possible D gene (5 bases). The V gene's germline CDR1 is DFQATT and CDR2 SNEGSKA (reference sequence). The CDR3 runs 10 residues. In DNA form, the CDR3 reads TGCAGTGCTATCAGGGAATATTTACGGTTT. Amino acids: CSAIREYLRF.

The chain has TRBV5-4 and TRBJ2-1; TRBD2 matches 7 bases. With V trimmed by 0 bases and J by 6 bases, 6 bases remained unmatched. CDR1 and CDR2 from the germline V gene are SGHNT and YYREEE (reference sequence). This CDR3 has 15 amino acids. In DNA form, the CDR3 reads TGTGCCAGCAGCTTGGATGGGGGGGGAGCCAATGAGCAGTTCTTC. Translating gives CASSLDGGGANEQFF.

The genes are TRBV4-2 and TRBJ2-7; a possible D gene is TRBD1 (6 bases). There are 14 residues in the CDR3. Per the germline V gene, CDR1 is LGHNA and CDR2 is YNFKEQ. Trimming took off 2 bases at V and 2 bases at J, with 10 bases between the two ends. The CDR3 DNA follows: TGTGCCAGCAGCCAAAGTCCAGGGGCCTACGAGCAGTACTTC. Residues: CASSQSPGAYEQYF.

The rearrangement joins TRBV27 to TRBJ2-3; 8 nucleotides agree with TRBD1. The germline V gene encodes CDR1 MNHEY and CDR2 SMNVEV (reference sequence). CDR3 length equals 14 residues. Germline trimming cut 6 bases from V and 7 bases from J; bases unmatched to any gene: 9. In DNA form, the CDR3 reads TGTGCCAGCAGGCAGGGACAGGCGGCCTATACGCAGTATTTT. This codes for CASRQGQAAYTQYF.

The chain employs TRBV2 and TRBJ2-5, with TRBD2 matching 7 bases. Germline values: CDR1 SNHLY, CDR2 FYNNEI. With 6 bases clipped from V and 4 bases from J, the junction kept 8 bases outside the gene matches. The CDR3 is 14 residues long. CDR3 DNA: TGTGCCAGCAGCCAGTGGGGGGGTGGAGAGACCCAGTACTTC. Translating gives CASSQWGGGETQYF. Full variable domain (outside the CDR3, taken from reference TRBV2 and TRBJ2-5): EPEVTQTPSHQVTQMGQEVILRCVPISNHLYFYWYRQILGQKVEFLVSFYNNEISEKSEIFDDQFSVERPDGSNFTLKIRSTKLEDSAMYFCASSQWGGGETQYFGPGTRLLVL.

This chain joins TRBV6-5 and TRBJ1-2; no definite D call. V lost 10 bases and J lost 8, with 23 bases in between. The CDR3 runs 14 residues. CDR1 is MNHEY, CDR2 SVGAGI, per germline. CDR3 protein: CATGNPGEREGYTF. In nucleotides, the CDR3 is TGTGCCACCGGAAACCCCGGGGAACGAGAGGGCTACACCTTC.

The V call is TRBV9, the J call TRBJ1-1, with unresolved D. Trimming took 3 bases from V and 1 from J, leaving 13 bases between them. The CDR3 runs to 15 residues. Germline CDR1 and CDR2: SGDLS and YYNGEE. This CDR3 is CASSDILPGNTEAFF. The DNA for the CDR3 is TGTGCCAGCAGCGACATCCTCCCGGGGAACACTGAAGCTTTCTTT.

The chain employs TRBV6-2 or TRBV6-3 and TRBJ2-7; 8 bases line up with TRBD1. The CDR3 covers 15 residues. The germline gives CDR1 MNHEY, CDR2 SVGEGT. J lost 5 bases, V lost 6 bases, and 12 bases had no gene match. The CDR3 reads CASSHLDRVSHEQYF. The CDR3 DNA reads as TGTGCCAGCAGCCATCTGGACAGGGTGTCCCACGAGCAGTACTTC.

The genes are TRBV14 and TRBJ2-2; D call uncertain. CDR3 length equals 13 residues. CDR1 SGHDN and CDR2 FVKESK come from the germline V gene. The V gene lost 4 bases and the J gene lost 8 bases, with 11 bases spanning the gap. This CDR3 reads CASSLPRWGELFF. For the CDR3, the DNA is TGTGCCAGCAGCCTGCCTCGGTGGGGGGAGCTGTTTTTT. Using reference TRBV14 and TRBJ2-2 for the parts outside the CDR3, the full variable domain is EAGVTQFPSHSVIEKGQTVTLRCDPISGHDNLYWYRRVMGKEIKFLLHFVKESKQDESGMPNNRFLAERTGGTYSTLKVQPAELEDSGVYFCASSLPRWGELFFGEGSRLTVL.

This clone has a handful of counts. This chain joins TRBV5-3 and TRBJ1-5; possible D gene TRBD1, 5 bases. TRBV5-3 is reported as an ORF; its role is uncertain. Trimming took 2 bases from V and 0 from J, leaving 21 bases between them. The CDR3 loop spans 19 amino acids. The CDR3 nucleotides are TGTGCCAGAAGCTTCGGGTGGACGGGCGACAGTTATAGCAATCAGCCCCAGCATTTT. It translates to CARSFGWTGDSYSNQPQHF.

This clone was seen a handful of times. V is TRBV7-9 and J is TRBJ1-6, with a weak D call TRBD1 (6 bases). The CDR3 extends over 16 amino acids. Trimming shortened V by 1 base and J by 8 bases, and 15 bases separated the two germline ends. Per germline, CDR1 SEHNR and CDR2 FQNEAQ (reference sequence). CDR3 nucleotide sequence: TGTGCCAGCAGCTTAGGGAGCGGGACACCTTATTCACCCCTCCACTTT. This codes for CASSLGSGTPYSPLHF. The full variable domain, in which reference TRBV7-9 and TRBJ1-6 provide the parts outside the CDR3, is DTGVSQNPRHKITKRGQNVTFRCDPISEHNRLYWYRQTLGQGPEFLTYFQNEAQLEKSRLLSDRFSAERPKGSFSTLEIQRTEQGDSAMYLCASSLGSGTPYSPLHFGNGTRLTVT.

The V and J genes are TRBV5-1 and TRBJ2-2; 16 positions agree with TRBD2. Trimming at V came to 6 bases and at J to 4 bases, leaving 18 bases not matched to a gene. The CDR3 consists of 21 residues. Germline loops: CDR1 SGHRS, CDR2 YFSETQ. This CDR3 is CASTPPKTGTSGGASTGELFF. CDR3 coding DNA: TGCGCCAGCACCCCCCCTAAGACCGGGACTAGCGGGGGGGCGAGCACCGGGGAGCTGTTTTTT.